Listed below are T cell receptor beta chains from one sample, sequenced in a study of T cells in Graves' hyperthyroidism and ophthalmopathy. A single record per CDR3 protein comes from TCRdb applying MiXCR to the multiplex PCR reads. The data show about 600,000 distinct CDR3 sequences, around 14% seen once. Material: blood. All receptors derive from a woman aged 18-35 years with Graves' ophthalmopathy. Both conserved end residues are part of each CDR3. Each record gives: CDR3 protein, V gene, clone size. Rows give clone size only sometimes, using once, few, many, or a class for an expanded clone.

CDR3 protein: CSASSSGSATDTQYF; V gene: TRBV20-1; clone size: many
CDR3 protein: CASSPRVGLDEQYF; V gene: TRBV7-9; clone size: many
CDR3 protein: CASRLTTGPEKLFF; V gene: TRBV12-3/TRBV12-4; clone size: many
CDR3 protein: CASSQRSQRYEQYF; V gene: TRBV7-8; clone size: -
CDR3 protein: CASSYNSLRGSTEAFF; V gene: TRBV5-1; clone size: many
CDR3 protein: CASSQETGVVGYEQYF; V gene: TRBV3-1; clone size: many
CDR3 protein: CASSPSRWGLRREAFF; V gene: TRBV12-3/TRBV12-4; clone size: many
CDR3 protein: CATSDFSRNSNQPQHF; V gene: TRBV24-1; clone size: few
CDR3 protein: CASSREGYDEQYF; V gene: TRBV9; clone size: few
CDR3 protein: CASSLAGVSDEQFF; V gene: TRBV7-9; clone size: few
CDR3 protein: CASSLGGRGLNTEAFF; V gene: TRBV11-2; clone size: many
CDR3 protein: CSAREEWETQYF; V gene: TRBV20-1; clone size: many
CDR3 protein: CASSPLRGEVYEQYF; V gene: TRBV9; clone size: many
CDR3 protein: CASGLLWETQYF; V gene: TRBV12-3/TRBV12-4; clone size: many
CDR3 protein: CASSVVAANSGNTIYF; V gene: TRBV9; clone size: few
CDR3 protein: CSVRVRSGTDTQYF; V gene: TRBV29-1; clone size: -
CDR3 protein: CASSYSGGRDRDSPLHF; V gene: TRBV6-6; clone size: -
CDR3 protein: CASSPQGAGGLRDTQYF; V gene: TRBV19; clone size: -
CDR3 protein: CASSFGVPNNEQFF; V gene: TRBV5-6; clone size: few
CDR3 protein: CASSHDRAGTEAFF; V gene: TRBV7-9; clone size: many
CDR3 protein: CASSEQGYNEQFF; V gene: TRBV28; clone size: many
CDR3 protein: CAWSPLGGSWNEQFF; V gene: TRBV30; clone size: many
CDR3 protein: CASSLWTTSYNEQFF; V gene: TRBV7-2; clone size: many
CDR3 protein: CASSYTGTSGTPSYEQYF; V gene: TRBV6-6; clone size: -
CDR3 protein: CASSLGWLTNTEAFF; V gene: TRBV11-1; clone size: many
CDR3 protein: CASSLIQGAGTEAFF; V gene: TRBV5-5; clone size: many
CDR3 protein: CSASSGIAKNIQYF; V gene: TRBV29-1; clone size: few